The subject of this entry is one TCR beta chain. Its antigen is not known. The data derive from a study of shared clonotypes between healthy human individuals. At the level of the study: Per donor, three plates held CD4 naive cells, three held CD4 memory, two held CD8 naive and one held CD8 memory.

The naive CD8 population came from CD45RO-negative cells selected for CCR7, without terminally differentiated effector memory CD45RA+ cells. Findings and caveats of the study: Read depth was anticipated to influence clonotype sharing among donors. Rarefaction showed sorted-subset sequencing was incomplete despite large depth.

The assay ran at deep level. Sequencing was performed with immunoSEQ multiplex PCR; in TCRdb, only in-frame clones are kept and a portion is missing. Altogether about 750,000 clones are present, 92% being singletons, with the ten largest covering about 24%. The sequence was collected from a man in his thirties or forties in good health. Sequencing input: naive CD8+ T cells sorted from blood.

CDR3 bases: TGTGCCTGGAGTGTGGTGTTAAGCAATCAGCCCCAGCATTTT. Its translation: CAWSVVLSNQPQHF. The chain recombines TRBV30 with TRBJ1-5; D remains unclear. V was pared by 0 bases and J by 1 base, with 7 bases between. The CDR3 is 14 amino acids. The germline V gene has CDR1 GTSNPN and CDR2 SVGIG (reference sequence).